Below, one T cell receptor beta chain is given with its context. Its specificity is not known. The germline V gene has CDR1 SGHTA and CDR2 FQGNSA. V dropped 1 base and J dropped 0 bases, with 10 bases sitting between them. CDR3 length: 15 amino acids. These data belong to a study of CD8 T cells in Susac syndrome. The overall study: When blood was drawn, the patients with Susac syndrome were therapy-naive, on corticosteroids, or on intravenous immunoglobulin alone.

General study points: Susac-specific public clones found in total CD8+ repertoires numbered 15 to 20, and those in CD8+ TEMRA repertoires numbered about 5. Among active patients and in TEMRA cells, CD8+ clonal expansion in Susac reached its peak.

Reverse transcription of about 0.5 to 1 ug RNA was carried out with random hexamers. Coverage of TCR beta CDR3 amplification by immunoSEQ multiplex PCR extended to 54 Vbeta and 13 Jbeta. From the immunoSEQ multiplex PCR reads, TCRdb called clonotypes with MiXCR, one entry per CDR3 protein. The sample yields more than 65,000 distinct CDR3 sequences, around 93% seen once. V usage is TRBV7-2 and J usage is TRBJ2-7; D is possibly TRBD2 (6 bases). Sequenced material: CD8+ T cells from PBMCs. The origin of this receptor is a human donor with Susac syndrome. CDR3 amino acids: CASSLDSGSSYEQYF. DNA of the CDR3: TGTGCCAGCAGCTTAGATTCCGGGAGCTCCTACGAGCAGTACTTC.